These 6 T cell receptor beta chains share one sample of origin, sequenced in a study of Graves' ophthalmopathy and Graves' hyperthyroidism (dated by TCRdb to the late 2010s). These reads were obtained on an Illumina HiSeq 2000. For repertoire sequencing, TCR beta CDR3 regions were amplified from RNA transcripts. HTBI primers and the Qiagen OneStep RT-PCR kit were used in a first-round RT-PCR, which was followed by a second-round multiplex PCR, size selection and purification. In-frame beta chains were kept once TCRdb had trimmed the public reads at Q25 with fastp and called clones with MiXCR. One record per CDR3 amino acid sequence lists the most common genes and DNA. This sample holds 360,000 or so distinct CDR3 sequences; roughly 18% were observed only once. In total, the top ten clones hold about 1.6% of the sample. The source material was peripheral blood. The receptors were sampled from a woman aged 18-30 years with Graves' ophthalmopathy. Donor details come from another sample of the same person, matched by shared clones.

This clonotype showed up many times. CDR3 bases: TGTGCCAGTAAGAACAGCGGGCGGATAAGCAATCAGCCCCAGCATTTT. Translating gives CASKNSGRISNQPQHF. The chain employs TRBV19 and TRBJ1-5; D not certain. Germline CDR1 and CDR2: LNHDA and SQIVND (reference sequence). This CDR3 is 16 amino acids long. Trimming stripped 7 bases from V and 1 base from J, with 17 bases between. Filled out from reference TRBV19 and TRBJ1-5, the complete variable domain reads DGGITQSPKYLFRKEGQNVTLSCEQNLNHDAMYWYRQDPGQGLRLIYYSQIVNDFQKGDIAEGYSVSREKKESFPLTVTSAQKNPTAFYLCASKNSGRISNQPQHFGDGTRLSIL.

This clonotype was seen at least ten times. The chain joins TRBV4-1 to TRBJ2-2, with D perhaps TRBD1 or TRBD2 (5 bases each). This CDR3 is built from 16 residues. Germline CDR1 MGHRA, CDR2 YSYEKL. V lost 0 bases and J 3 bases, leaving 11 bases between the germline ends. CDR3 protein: CASSQDGARYTGELFF. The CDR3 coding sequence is TGCGCCAGCAGCCAAGACGGGGCTAGGTACACCGGGGAGCTGTTTTTT.

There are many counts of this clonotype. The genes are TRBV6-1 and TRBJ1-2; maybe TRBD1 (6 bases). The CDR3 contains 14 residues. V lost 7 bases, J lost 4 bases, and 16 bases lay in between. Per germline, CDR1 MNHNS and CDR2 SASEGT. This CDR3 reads CASIQGAQLYGYTF. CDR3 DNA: TGTGCCAGCATACAGGGCGCTCAGCTCTATGGCTACACCTTC.

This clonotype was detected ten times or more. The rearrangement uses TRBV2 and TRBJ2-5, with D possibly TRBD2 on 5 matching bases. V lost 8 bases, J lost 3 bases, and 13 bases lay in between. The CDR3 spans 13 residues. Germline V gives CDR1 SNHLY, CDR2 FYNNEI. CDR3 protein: CASRHPGKETQYF. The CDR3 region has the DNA TGTGCCAGCCGACACCCCGGGAAAGAGACCCAGTACTTC.

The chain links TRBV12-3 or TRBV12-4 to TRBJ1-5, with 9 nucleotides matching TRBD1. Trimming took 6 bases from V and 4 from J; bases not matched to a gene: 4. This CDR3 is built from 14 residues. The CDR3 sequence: CASRDGQGNQPQHF. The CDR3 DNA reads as TGTGCCAGCAGGGACGGACAGGGGAATCAGCCCCAGCATTTT.

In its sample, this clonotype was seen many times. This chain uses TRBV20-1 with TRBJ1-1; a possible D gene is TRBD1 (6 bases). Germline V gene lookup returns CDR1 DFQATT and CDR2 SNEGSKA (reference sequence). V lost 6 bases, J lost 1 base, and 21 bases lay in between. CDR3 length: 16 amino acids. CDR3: CSAAEGLDRTNTEAFF. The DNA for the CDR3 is TGCAGTGCCGCGGAGGGCTTGGACAGAACGAACACTGAAGCTTTCTTT.